This paragraph reports one T cell receptor (beta chain). Its specificity is unknown. Method: immunoSEQ multiplex PCR; TCRdb's copy keeps in-frame clones and lacks some. The sample shows around 94,000 clones, around 82% of them seen only once. The sample is drawn from a study of Ad26.COV2.S vaccination and SARS-CoV-2 variants. Study-wide results and caveats: Spike-specific CD8+ and CD4+ T cell responses reportedly showed substantial breadth after vaccination. Breadth and depth estimates from TCRs may understate total T cell responses. Relative to placebo recipients, vaccine recipients exhibited elevated spike-specific TCR breadth. Measurement of non-spike TCR breadth gave similar results in vaccine and placebo recipients.

CDR1 and CDR2 from the germline V gene are MGHDK and SYGVNS. This CDR3 is built from 14 residues. Trimming stripped 5 bases from V and 5 bases from J, with 16 bases between. This rearrangement joins TRBV25-1 to TRBJ2-7, with D possibly matching TRBD1 (6 bases). The source is a human donor who had recovered from COVID-19. The material sequenced was peripheral blood, taken after recovery from COVID-19. This chain's CDR3 is CASSITGQLNEQYF. The CDR3 nucleotides read TGTGCCAGCAGTATAACGGGACAACTAAACGAGCAGTACTTC.